These T cell receptor beta chains were read from a single sample in a study of CD8 T cells in ankylosing spondylitis. Using its own MiXCR run on the 5' RACE reads, TCRdb lists one record per CDR3 protein. The profile shows 30,000 to 45,000 distinct CDR3 sequences, 15% to 20% of them singletons. What was sequenced was blood. The receptors derive from a male donor with ankylosing spondylitis or in good health (not recorded which). CDR3s include the opening cysteine and the closing phenylalanine or tryptophan. The D gene is left open where the match is weak. Size tells how often a clone was seen (once, few, many) or the class of an expanded clone, and some rows leave it out.

abundance: -; j_gene: TRBJ2-2; v_gene: TRBV14; d_gene: TRBD2; CDR3nt: TGTGCCAGCAGCCAGGTGACTAGCGGGACCGGGGAGCTGTTTTTT; CDR3aa: CASSQVTSGTGELFF
abundance: many; j_gene: TRBJ2-1; v_gene: TRBV20-1; d_gene: -; CDR3nt: TGCAGTGCTAAACCCCGACGGGAGTTAAGCTCCTACAATGAGCAGTTCTTC; CDR3aa: CSAKPRRELSSYNEQFF
abundance: few; j_gene: TRBJ2-1; v_gene: TRBV6-2/TRBV6-3; d_gene: -; CDR3nt: TGTGCCAGCAGTTCCACTTACAATGAGCAGTTCTTC; CDR3aa: CASSSTYNEQFF
abundance: -; j_gene: TRBJ2-1; v_gene: TRBV7-2; d_gene: TRBD2; CDR3nt: TGTGCCAGCAGCTTAGGACTAGCGGGAAGGAATGAGCAGTTCTTC; CDR3aa: CASSLGLAGRNEQFF
abundance: -; j_gene: TRBJ2-1; v_gene: TRBV5-1; d_gene: -; CDR3nt: TGCGCCAGCAGCTTTACAGACAATGAGCAGTTCTTC; CDR3aa: CASSFTDNEQFF
abundance: -; j_gene: TRBJ2-4; v_gene: TRBV7-2; d_gene: -; CDR3nt: TGTGCCAGCAGCTTAGGGCAGGTTATAGCCAAAAACATTCAGTACTTC; CDR3aa: CASSLGQVIAKNIQYF
abundance: -; j_gene: TRBJ1-5; v_gene: TRBV28; d_gene: -; CDR3nt: TGTGCTAGAGGGGCGGCTGGCAGGGCCCAGCATTTT; CDR3aa: CARGAAGRAQHF
abundance: few; j_gene: TRBJ2-6; v_gene: TRBV6-5; d_gene: TRBD1; CDR3nt: TGTGCCAGCAGTAGGGGGACAGGGCGCGGGGCCAACGTCCTGACTTTC; CDR3aa: CASSRGTGRGANVLTF
abundance: once; j_gene: TRBJ2-2; v_gene: TRBV6-1; d_gene: -; CDR3nt: TGTGCCAGCCACATGTTCCAGGACACCGGGGAGCTGTTTTTT; CDR3aa: CASHMFQDTGELFF
abundance: -; j_gene: TRBJ2-1; v_gene: TRBV9; d_gene: -; CDR3nt: TGTGCCAGCAGCGTAGCGGGGGCGGAAAGCTCCTACAATGAGCAGTTCTTC; CDR3aa: CASSVAGAESSYNEQFF
abundance: -; j_gene: TRBJ2-4; v_gene: TRBV6-5; d_gene: TRBD2; CDR3nt: TGTGCCAGCAGTCGCGGGGGGGCCGGAGCCAAAAACATTCAGTACTTC; CDR3aa: CASSRGGAGAKNIQYF
abundance: few; j_gene: TRBJ1-5; v_gene: TRBV12-3/TRBV12-4; d_gene: -; CDR3nt: TGTGCCAGCAGCCTCACAGGGAGCAATCAGCCCCAGCATTTT; CDR3aa: CASSLTGSNQPQHF
abundance: -; j_gene: TRBJ1-3; v_gene: TRBV21-1; d_gene: -; CDR3nt: TGTGCCAGCAGCAAAGGGGGTCCCGACGGAAACACCATATATTTT; CDR3aa: CASSKGGPDGNTIYF
abundance: -; j_gene: TRBJ2-1; v_gene: TRBV20-1; d_gene: -; CDR3nt: TGCAGTGCTAGTGGGGGGCTAGGCTTTGAAGGCAATGAGCAGTTCTTC; CDR3aa: CSASGGLGFEGNEQFF
abundance: few; j_gene: TRBJ2-5; v_gene: TRBV11-2; d_gene: -; CDR3nt: TGTGCCAGCAGCTTTTCCGTGCAAGAGACCCAGTACTTC; CDR3aa: CASSFSVQETQYF
abundance: -; j_gene: TRBJ1-4; v_gene: TRBV20-1; d_gene: -; CDR3nt: TGCAGTGCCGGCCGGGTGGCTAATGAAAAACTGTTTTTT; CDR3aa: CSAGRVANEKLFF
abundance: -; j_gene: TRBJ1-4; v_gene: TRBV27; d_gene: -; CDR3nt: TGTGCCAGCACCCCGGGCCCGGGGGCTAATGAAAAACTGTTTTTT; CDR3aa: CASTPGPGANEKLFF
abundance: -; j_gene: TRBJ2-2; v_gene: TRBV13; d_gene: TRBD2; CDR3nt: TGTGCCAGCAGCAAGTCTAGCGGGGGGGCGTCCACCGGGGAGCTGTTTTTT; CDR3aa: CASSKSSGGASTGELFF
abundance: few; j_gene: TRBJ2-2; v_gene: TRBV14; d_gene: -; CDR3nt: TGTGCCAGCAGCCAAGTCATCAAGTTCGCGAACACCGGGGAGCTGTTTTTT; CDR3aa: CASSQVIKFANTGELFF
abundance: -; j_gene: TRBJ1-6; v_gene: TRBV7-2; d_gene: -; CDR3nt: TGTGCCAGCAGCTTAGCGGGCAGGGGTTCTTCACCCCTCCACTTT; CDR3aa: CASSLAGRGSSPLHF
abundance: -; j_gene: TRBJ2-2; v_gene: TRBV29-1; d_gene: -; CDR3nt: TGCAGCGTTGAAGGGGCGTCAGGAGGGCAGTTCACCGGGGAGCTGTTTTTT; CDR3aa: CSVEGASGGQFTGELFF
abundance: -; j_gene: TRBJ2-6; v_gene: TRBV4-3; d_gene: -; CDR3nt: TGCGCCAGCAGCCAGGAAGGCCGAGTAGCCAACGTCCTGACTTTC; CDR3aa: CASSQEGRVANVLTF
abundance: few; j_gene: TRBJ2-3; v_gene: TRBV20-1; d_gene: TRBD2; CDR3nt: TGCAGTGCTAGAGTCGGACTAGAAGCGCAGTATTTT; CDR3aa: CSARVGLEAQYF
abundance: few; j_gene: TRBJ2-3; v_gene: TRBV13; d_gene: -; CDR3nt: TGTGCCAGCAGCGATATTCTGGGAGATACGCAGTATTTT; CDR3aa: CASSDILGDTQYF
abundance: few; j_gene: TRBJ2-3; v_gene: TRBV5-1; d_gene: -; CDR3nt: TGCGCCAGCAGCACAAACAGGGACCGAGATACGCAGTATTTT; CDR3aa: CASSTNRDRDTQYF
abundance: -; j_gene: TRBJ2-3; v_gene: TRBV7-9; d_gene: -; CDR3nt: TGTGCCAGCAGCTTAAGACGCGCCCCTAGCACAGATACGCAGTATTTT; CDR3aa: CASSLRRAPSTDTQYF
abundance: -; j_gene: TRBJ2-1; v_gene: TRBV21-1; d_gene: -; CDR3nt: TGTGCCAGCAGCAAAGTAAGGTTTGCTGAGCAGTTCTTC; CDR3aa: CASSKVRFAEQFF
abundance: -; j_gene: TRBJ2-7; v_gene: TRBV5-6; d_gene: -; CDR3nt: TGTGCCAGCAGCTTATTATGGACAAGGGACTACGAGCAGTACTTC; CDR3aa: CASSLLWTRDYEQYF
abundance: few; j_gene: TRBJ2-1; v_gene: TRBV7-2; d_gene: -; CDR3nt: TGTGCCAGCAGCTTAGCCCGCAGCTCCTACAATGAGCAGTTCTTC; CDR3aa: CASSLARSSYNEQFF
abundance: -; j_gene: TRBJ2-1; v_gene: TRBV24-1; d_gene: TRBD1; CDR3nt: TGTGCCACCAGTGATTCCCGGGACAGGGGTGGTTATGAGCAGTTCTTC; CDR3aa: CATSDSRDRGGYEQFF